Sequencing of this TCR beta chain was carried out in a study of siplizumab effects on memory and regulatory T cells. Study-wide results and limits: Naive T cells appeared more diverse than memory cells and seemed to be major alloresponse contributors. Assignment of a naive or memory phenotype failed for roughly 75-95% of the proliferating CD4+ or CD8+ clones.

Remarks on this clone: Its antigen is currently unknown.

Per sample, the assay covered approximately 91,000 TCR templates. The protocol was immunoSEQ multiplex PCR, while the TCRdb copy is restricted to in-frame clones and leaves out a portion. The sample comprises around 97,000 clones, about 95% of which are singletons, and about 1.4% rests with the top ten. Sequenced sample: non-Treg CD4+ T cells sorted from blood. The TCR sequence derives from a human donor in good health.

The CDR3 DNA reads TGTGCCAGCAGCTTAGGGGAGGATACGCAGTATTTT. This sequence encodes CASSLGEDTQYF. The V gene is TRBV11-3, the J gene TRBJ2-3; maybe TRBD2 (5 bases). CDR3 length equals 12 residues. The ends were cut back, 1 base at V and 6 bases at J, with 5 bases in the middle. CDR1 is SGHNT and CDR2 is YENEEA in the germline V gene. Full variable domain (missing parts from reference TRBV11-3 and TRBJ2-3): EAGVVQSPRYKIIEKKQPVAFWCNPISGHNTLYWYLQNLGQGPELLIRYENEEAVDDSQLPKDRFSAERLKGVDSTLKIQPAELGDSAVYLCASSLGEDTQYFGPGTRLTVL.